This TCR beta chain was recorded in a study of radiation and T cells in renal cell carcinoma. Study-wide results and caveats: In nephrectomy-only tumors, top 100 clonotypes averaged 43%, versus about 54% irradiated. Intratumoral heterogeneity was not captured in these 0.75 to 1 g regions.

The protocol was immunoSEQ multiplex PCR, while the TCRdb copy is restricted to in-frame clones and leaves out a portion. The data hold approximately 16,000 clones, with about 56% observed a single time. The treatment is: treatment-naive control, cytoreductive nephrectomy. Treatment-naive patients without radiation supplied the control tumors at nephrectomy. This clone is judged medium-sized. Antigen unknown. Between the trimmed V and J ends, which lost 0 bases and 3 bases, there was a span of 12 bases. The length of the CDR3 is 15 residues. Germline CDR1 and CDR2: LGHNA and YNFKEQ. This clonotype was obtained from a man aged 45-60 years with renal cell carcinoma. The V gene is TRBV4-2, the J gene TRBJ2-7, with D maybe TRBD1 (5 bases). Specimen: tumor tissue, collected from a patient whose treatment was nephrectomy without radiotherapy. The CDR3 nucleotides read TGTGCCAGCAGCCAAGATTTCCAGGGATACTACGAGCAGTACTTC. It is translated as CASSQDFQGYYEQYF.